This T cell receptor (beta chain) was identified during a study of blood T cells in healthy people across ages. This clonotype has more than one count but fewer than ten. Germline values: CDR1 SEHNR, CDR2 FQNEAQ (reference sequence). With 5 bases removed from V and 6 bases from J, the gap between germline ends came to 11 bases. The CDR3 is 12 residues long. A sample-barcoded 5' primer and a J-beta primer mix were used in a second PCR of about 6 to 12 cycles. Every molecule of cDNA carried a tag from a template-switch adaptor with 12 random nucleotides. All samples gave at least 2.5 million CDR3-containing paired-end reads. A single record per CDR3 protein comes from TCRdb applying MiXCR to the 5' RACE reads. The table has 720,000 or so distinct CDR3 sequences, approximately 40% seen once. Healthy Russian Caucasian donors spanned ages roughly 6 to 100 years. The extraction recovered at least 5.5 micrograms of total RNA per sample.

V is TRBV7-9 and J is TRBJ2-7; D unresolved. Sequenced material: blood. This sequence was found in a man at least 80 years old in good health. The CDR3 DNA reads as TGTGCCAGCAGCCCAGCCGGGTTCGAGCAGTACTTC. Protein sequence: CASSPAGFEQYF.